What follows are 32 T cell receptor beta chains derived from one specimen sequenced in a study of cytomegalovirus exposure and HLA in healthy donors. Only in-frame clones appear in the TCRdb table, and some are missing; sequencing was by immunoSEQ multiplex PCR. This sample carries fewer than 120,000 clones, roughly nine tenths of them seen once, and the ten largest clones take around 1.9%. The sequenced material came from PBMCs. All receptors derive from a woman aged 18-29 years in good health and CMV-seronegative.

This clone has only a few counts. V gene TRBV6-6 combines with J gene TRBJ1-6, with D tentatively TRBD1 (6 bases). The V end was cut by 5 bases, the J end by 7 bases, with 15 bases between. Looked up from germline, CDR1 is MNHNY and CDR2 is SVGAGI (reference sequence). The CDR3 is 15 residues long. CDR3 sequence (DNA): TGTGCCAGCAGTCAGCTACAGGGTGGCAATTCACCCCTCCACTTT. The encoded protein is CASSQLQGGNSPLHF.

The count of this clone is one. The CDR3 region has the DNA TGTGCCAGCAGTTTTGGGACAGTGGGTAATGAAAAACTGTTTTTT. Its protein product is CASSFGTVGNEKLFF. V and J are TRBV28 and TRBJ1-4; 7 bases align to TRBD1. This CDR3 contains 15 residues. Germline V lookup: CDR1 MDHEN, CDR2 SYDVKM. The ends lost 3 bases at V and 4 bases at J; junction bases unmatched: 5.

The chain links TRBV7-2 to TRBJ2-2; 8 nucleotides line up with TRBD1. With 8 bases clipped from V and 2 bases from J, the junction kept 4 bases outside the gene matches. The CDR3 sequence is 14 residues long. The V gene's germline CDR1 is SGHTA and CDR2 FQGNSA. CDR3 loop: CASDGQGNTGELFF. In DNA form, the CDR3 reads TGTGCCAGCGACGGACAGGGTAACACCGGGGAGCTGTTTTTT.

This clone appeared once. This rearrangement joins TRBV7-2 to TRBJ2-5; D is perhaps TRBD1 (7 bases). Germline V gives CDR1 SGHTA, CDR2 FQGNSA. The CDR3 totals 15 residues. V dropped 5 bases and J dropped 4 bases, with 17 bases sitting between them. The chain's CDR3 is CASSRQGGFIETQYF. CDR3 bases: TGTGCCAGCAGCCGACAGGGAGGATTCATAGAGACCCAGTACTTC.

The chain recombines TRBV29-1 with TRBJ2-1; weak D call: TRBD2 (6 bases). V was trimmed by 3 bases and J by 13 bases, leaving 13 bases between them. The CDR3 loop spans 11 amino acids. CDR1 is SQVTM and CDR2 is ANQGSEA in the germline V gene. CDR3 sequence: CSVELGSGQFF. DNA for the CDR3: TGCAGCGTTGAGCTTGGTAGCGGCCAGTTCTTC.

The rearrangement joins TRBV7-6 to TRBJ2-7, with D possibly matching TRBD1 (5 bases). CDR3 size: 13 residues. V was shortened by 4 bases and J by 5 bases, with 12 bases between the two germline ends. The V gene's germline CDR1 is SGHVS and CDR2 FNYEAQ. The CDR3 nucleotides are TGTGCCAGCAGCTCAAACCCACAGGACGAGCAGTACTTC. Amino acids: CASSSNPQDEQYF.

The genes are TRBV6-5 and TRBJ2-1, with TRBD2 matching 9 bases. J gave up 2 bases and V 7 bases, and 3 bases lay outside the gene matches. The CDR3 spans 14 residues. CDR1 is MNHEY and CDR2 is SVGAGI in the germline V gene. CDR3 region: CASTASGTYNEQFF. The CDR3 nucleotides are TGTGCCAGCACGGCTAGCGGGACCTACAATGAGCAGTTCTTC.

The J gene is TRBJ2-1, the V gene TRBV5-1; the match to TRBD2 covers 8 bases. J lost 8 bases, V lost 2 bases, and 6 bases had no gene match. The germline V gene encodes CDR1 SGHRS and CDR2 YFSETQ. The CDR3 loop spans 14 amino acids. CDR3 residues: CASSFTGGLDEQFF. DNA of the CDR3: TGCGCCAGCAGCTTTACGGGGGGGCTCGATGAGCAGTTCTTC.

The chain recombines TRBV19 with TRBJ1-2, with D possibly TRBD1 on 5 matching bases. Germline V CDR1 and CDR2: LNHDA, SQIVND (reference sequence). This CDR3 has 15 residues. V dropped 7 bases and J dropped 0 bases, with 15 bases sitting between them. The CDR3: CASILTASSNYGYTF. The DNA for the CDR3 is TGTGCCAGTATTTTGACAGCCAGCTCTAACTATGGCTACACCTTC.

This rearrangement joins TRBV7-2 to TRBJ1-2, with 8 nucleotides matching TRBD1. Germline CDR1 is SGHTA and CDR2 is FQGNSA. The CDR3 has 16 residues. The trim removed 5 bases at V and 3 bases at J, leaving 11 bases unmatched. The CDR3 bases are TGTGCCAGCAGCAAGCGGACAGGGCAGGCTCACTATGGCTACACCTTC. Translating it yields CASSKRTGQAHYGYTF. The full variable domain, in which reference TRBV7-2 and TRBJ1-2 provide the parts outside the CDR3, is GAGVSQSPSNKVTEKGKDVELRCDPISGHTALYWYRQSLGQGLEFLIYFQGNSAPDKSGLPSDRFSAERTGGSVSTLTIQRTQQEDSAVYLCASSKRTGQAHYGYTFGSGTRLTVV.

This chain connects TRBV7-2 to TRBJ1-4; D remains unclear. The CDR3 contains 15 residues. Trimming removed 4 bases at V and 0 bases at J, with 9 bases between. CDR1 SGHTA and CDR2 FQGNSA come from the germline V gene. The CDR3 region is CASSYSGATNEKLFF. CDR3 bases: TGTGCCAGCAGCTACAGCGGTGCAACTAATGAAAAACTGTTTTTT.

This clone was seen more than once but under ten times. The CDR3 DNA follows: TGTGCCAGCACAATAGTCGGGGGGTACGAGCAGTACTTC. Amino acids: CASTIVGGYEQYF. This chain joins TRBV28 and TRBJ2-7; TRBD2 matches 7 bases. CDR1 and CDR2 from the germline V gene are MDHEN and SYDVKM. V was pared by 7 bases and J by 4 bases, with 7 bases of the junction left unmatched. The CDR3 consists of 13 residues.

The V and J genes are TRBV29-1 and TRBJ1-2; TRBD1 matches 11 bases. Losses at the gene ends were 7 bases for V and 2 bases for J; bases not matched to a gene: 3. The length of the CDR3 is 13 residues. The germline gives CDR1 SQVTM, CDR2 ANQGSEA. CDR3: CSARDRGNYGYTF. CDR3 bases: TGCAGCGCCCGGGACAGGGGGAACTATGGCTACACCTTC.

The rearrangement joins TRBV27 to TRBJ1-6; D call uncertain. CDR3 length: 17 amino acids. The germline V and J ends were trimmed by 6 bases and 6 bases, with 21 bases remaining between them. CDR1 MNHEY and CDR2 SMNVEV come from the germline V gene (reference sequence). The CDR3 here is CASSQFDLLRGNSPLHF. CDR3 coding DNA: TGTGCCAGCAGCCAATTTGACCTACTACGGGGTAATTCACCCCTCCACTTT.

The V gene is TRBV6-1, the J gene TRBJ2-3; 16 nucleotides match TRBD2. This CDR3 comprises 17 residues. V shed 2 bases, J shed 4 bases, and the junction held 3 bases outside the gene matches. The germline V gene has CDR1 MNHNS and CDR2 SASEGT. This chain's CDR3 is CASSEPGLAGGADTQYF. The CDR3 nucleotides are TGTGCCAGCAGTGAACCGGGACTAGCGGGAGGGGCAGATACGCAGTATTTT.

Relative to its sample, this clone is large. The chain has TRBV4-2 and TRBJ2-1; weak D call: TRBD2 (7 bases). The CDR3 sequence is 17 residues long. V was pared by 0 bases and J by 5 bases, with 17 bases between. CDR1 is LGHNA and CDR2 is YNFKEQ in the germline V gene. The CDR3 nucleotides read TGTGCCAGCAGCCAAGATCATGAGGGGGGGCTGCACAATGAGCAGTTCTTC. It specifies CASSQDHEGGLHNEQFF.

V and J are TRBV4-2 and TRBJ1-2; D is unclear. Per the germline V gene, CDR1 is LGHNA and CDR2 is YNFKEQ. The V and J ends lost 2 bases and 6 bases respectively, with 13 bases between them. The CDR3 spans 14 residues. In DNA form, the CDR3 reads TGTGCCAGCAGCCAAAACGATCGGGGAGATGGCTACACCTTC. Its protein is CASSQNDRGDGYTF.

The CDR3 DNA follows: TGTGCCAGCAGCGCTGATAGAACTGAGCAGTTCTTC. Protein product: CASSADRTEQFF. The rearrangement links TRBV9 to TRBJ2-1; D not certain. From germline, CDR1 is SGDLS and CDR2 YYNGEE. The CDR3 is made up of 12 amino acids. Trimming stripped 3 bases from V and 9 bases from J, with 10 bases between.

The chain couples TRBV5-1 to TRBJ2-5; 13 bases match TRBD2. V was pared by 3 bases and J by 4 bases, with 9 bases of the junction left unmatched. This CDR3 contains 17 residues. The germline V gene has CDR1 SGHRS and CDR2 YFSETQ. The CDR3 loop is CASSSSPGLAGLETQYF. DNA of the CDR3: TGCGCCAGCAGCTCGTCACCGGGACTAGCGGGGCTAGAGACCCAGTACTTC.

J is TRBJ2-2 and V is TRBV5-1, with D perhaps matching TRBD1 (6 bases). V lost 9 bases and J 3 bases, leaving 18 bases between the germline ends. CDR1 SGHRS and CDR2 YFSETQ come from the germline V gene. The CDR3 loop spans 15 amino acids. CDR3 nucleotide sequence: TGCGCCACCAACCCGGCGGCAGGGGACACCGGGGAGCTGTTTTTT. This gives the protein CATNPAAGDTGELFF.

This rearrangement joins TRBV6-1 to TRBJ1-3; TRBD1 might be the D (5 bases). CDR1 MNHNS and CDR2 SASEGT come from the germline V gene. The V end was cut by 6 bases, the J end by 4 bases, with 10 bases between. The CDR3 sequence is 13 residues long. The CDR3 loop reads CASRGLRGNTIYF. The CDR3 nucleotides are TGTGCCAGCAGGGGGCTTAGGGGAAACACCATATATTTT.

The chain carries TRBV6-5 and TRBJ1-5, with D uncertain. The CDR3 totals 13 residues. The germline V gene has CDR1 MNHEY and CDR2 SVGAGI. V was clipped by 2 bases and J by 7 bases, with 9 bases between them. The CDR3: CASSYQREQPQHF. The CDR3 nucleotides are TGTGCCAGCAGTTACCAGCGGGAGCAGCCCCAGCATTTT.

The CDR3 region has the DNA TGTGCCGCGGGACAGGGAGCCGGACACACCATATATTTT. Amino acids: CAAGQGAGHTIYF. V and J are TRBV15 and TRBJ1-3, with 9 bases lining up with TRBD1. This CDR3 is 13 amino acids long. The junction had 10 bases not matched to a gene; V was cut back by 11 bases and J by 8 bases. The germline CDR1 and CDR2 sequences are LNHNV and YYDKDF (reference sequence). Full variable domain (remainder filled in from reference TRBV15 and TRBJ1-3): DAMVIQNPRYQVTQFGKPVTLSCSQTLNHNVMYWYQQKSSQAPKLLFHYYDKDFNNEADTPDNFQSRRPNTSFCFLDIRSPGLGDTAMYLCAAGQGAGHTIYFGEGSWLTVV.

This chain uses TRBV9 with TRBJ1-2; TRBD1 aligns across 9 bases. CDR3 length: 16 amino acids. Germline assignment: CDR1 SGDLS and CDR2 YYNGEE. The V and J ends lost 3 bases and 2 bases, in that order; junction bases with no gene match: 8. CDR3: CASSGFRDRDNYGYTF. The CDR3 bases are TGTGCCAGCAGCGGATTCCGGGACAGGGACAACTATGGCTACACCTTC.

This chain's CDR3 is CASSSPTGALSPYGYTF. The CDR3 DNA is TGTGCCAGCAGTTCCCCGACAGGGGCCCTATCTCCATATGGCTACACCTTC. The chain has TRBV28 and TRBJ1-2; 8 nucleotides agree with TRBD1. This CDR3 is 17 amino acids long. Germline CDR1 is MDHEN and CDR2 is SYDVKM. V trimming: 4 bases; J trimming: 5 bases; junction bases outside the gene matches: 15.

The chain employs TRBV4-3 and TRBJ1-1; D remains ambiguous. Deletions cut 3 bases from V and 3 bases from J, with 11 bases between. The CDR3 extends over 14 amino acids. Germline assignment: CDR1 LGHNA and CDR2 YSLEER. CDR3 loop: CASSHIQTDTEAFF. The DNA for the CDR3 is TGCGCCAGCAGCCATATACAGACGGACACTGAAGCTTTCTTT.

The V and J genes are TRBV19 and TRBJ1-5; D is perhaps TRBD1 (5 bases). The ends were cut back, 1 base at V and 3 bases at J, with 19 bases in the middle. CDR3 size: 18 residues. Germline V gene data show CDR1 as LNHDA and CDR2 as SQIVND (reference sequence). The CDR3 region has the DNA TGTGCCAGTAGTATAGGGCAGGGTCGGAAATATATCAATCAGCCCCAGCATTTT. It encodes CASSIGQGRKYINQPQHF.

V gene TRBV9 combines with J gene TRBJ2-1, with 7 nucleotides matching TRBD1. This CDR3 is 13 amino acids long. With V trimmed by 4 bases and J by 10 bases, 8 bases remained unmatched. Germline V lookup: CDR1 SGDLS, CDR2 YYNGEE. DNA of the CDR3: TGTGCCAGCAGCCAAGGGGGCGTTTGGGAGCAGTTCTTC. This translates into CASSQGGVWEQFF.

This clone came up once. The chain joins TRBV11-2 to TRBJ2-4; 9 bases match TRBD1. With 3 bases clipped from V and 2 bases from J, the junction kept 8 bases outside the gene matches. From germline, CDR1 is SGHAT and CDR2 FQNNGV. The CDR3 extends over 17 amino acids. CDR3 region: CASSLAGTGFTKNIQYF. As DNA, the CDR3 is TGTGCCAGCAGCTTGGCCGGGACAGGGTTTACCAAAAACATTCAGTACTTC.

The CDR3 DNA reads TGCGCCAGCAGCCAAGGGGAAGGGGGCAATGGCTACACCTTC. Its translation: CASSQGEGGNGYTF. This chain connects TRBV4-3 to TRBJ1-2; TRBD1 matches 7 bases. V dropped 1 base and J dropped 6; count of bases not matched to a gene: 5. This CDR3 has 14 residues. Germline V gene data show CDR1 as LGHNA and CDR2 as YSLEER.

Only a few counts were recorded for this clone. The chain recombines TRBV6-1 with TRBJ1-2; D remains ambiguous. V lost 3 bases, J lost 5 bases, and 7 bases lay in between. There are 12 residues in the CDR3. CDR1 is MNHNS, CDR2 SASEGT, per germline. CDR3 residues: CASSEAVYGYTF. The DNA for the CDR3 is TGTGCCAGCAGTGAGGCGGTTTATGGCTACACCTTC.

V is TRBV27 and J is TRBJ2-2; tentative D call: TRBD2 (6 bases). The V gene lost 2 bases and the J gene lost 0 bases, with 7 bases spanning the gap. Germline V lookup: CDR1 MNHEY, CDR2 SMNVEV (reference sequence). CDR3 length: 15 residues. The CDR3 sequence is CASSLRGTNTGELFF. DNA of the CDR3: TGTGCCAGCAGTTTACGGGGGACGAACACCGGGGAGCTGTTTTTT.